These 26 T cell receptor beta chains share one sample of origin, sequenced in a study of shared clonotypes between healthy human individuals. Some clones are missing from TCRdb's copy, which holds only in-frame ones; the method was immunoSEQ multiplex PCR. The table records 180,000 or so clones, about 93% of them present only once. The sample comprised naive CD4+ T cells sorted from blood. Described subset: CD45RA+ positively selected. The receptors originated from a woman under 40 in good health.

J is TRBJ2-1 and V is TRBV4-1, with 14 nucleotides matching TRBD2. The CDR3 loop spans 20 amino acids. V gave up 4 bases and J gave up 9 bases; unmatched junction bases: 20. Per the germline V gene, CDR1 is MGHRA and CDR2 is YSYEKL. CDR3 sequence: CASSRLRATSGRAVFVEQFF. In DNA form, the CDR3 reads TGCGCCAGCAGCCGCCTACGAGCGACTAGCGGGAGGGCCGTTTTTGTTGAGCAGTTCTTC.

The chain links TRBV5-4 to TRBJ2-7; no definite D call. The CDR3 has 13 amino acids. The V end was cut by 0 bases, the J end by 1 base, with 5 bases between. The germline gives CDR1 SGHNT, CDR2 YYREEE (reference sequence). This CDR3 is CASSLERSYEQYF. The CDR3 region has the DNA TGTGCCAGCAGCTTGGAACGATCCTACGAGCAGTACTTC. The full variable domain, with the rest looked up from reference TRBV5-4 and TRBJ2-7, is ETGVTQSPTHLIKTRGQQVTLRCSSQSGHNTVSWYQQALGQGPQFIFQYYREEENGRGNFPPRFSGLQFPNYSSELNVNALELDDSALYLCASSLERSYEQYFGPGTRLTVT.

This chain joins TRBV6-4 and TRBJ2-7; D tentatively reads TRBD1 or TRBD2 (5 bases each). The germline V gene has CDR1 MRHNA and CDR2 SNTAGT. This CDR3 spans 16 amino acids. Between the trimmed V and J ends, which lost 4 bases and 6 bases, there was a span of 22 bases. The CDR3 DNA follows: TGTGCCAGCAGTGTCCCCTATGGCCCTAGCACAGGCGAGCAGTACTTC. Its translation is CASSVPYGPSTGEQYF.

In its sample, this clone was seen once. The chain is built from TRBV14 and TRBJ2-2, with 8 bases matching TRBD2. This CDR3 comprises 19 residues. Germline V gene data show CDR1 as SGHDN and CDR2 as FVKESK. V was pared by 0 bases and J by 6 bases, with 15 bases of the junction left unmatched. The CDR3 coding sequence is TGTGCCAGCAGCCAAGATCTCGGCGTCGGGAGGGGTTTCGCCGGGGAGCTGTTTTTT. This translates into CASSQDLGVGRGFAGELFF.

This chain joins TRBV27 and TRBJ2-5, with 8 bases lining up with TRBD2. The end of the DNA is better explained by TRBJ2-7, so the J call may be wrong. This CDR3 is built from 17 residues. CDR1 and CDR2 from the germline V gene are MNHEY and SMNVEV (reference sequence). CDR3 loop: CASSPTPGLVDPYEQYF. CDR3 sequence (DNA): TGTGCCAGCAGTCCTACACCGGGACTAGTAGACCCCTACGAGCAGTACTTC.

The CDR3 reads CASSEVGTEAFF. The CDR3 region has the DNA TGTGCCAGCTCGGAGGTAGGCACTGAAGCTTTCTTT. This chain links TRBV28 with TRBJ1-1, with D unresolved. The germline CDR1 and CDR2 sequences are MDHEN and SYDVKM. CDR3 length equals 12 residues. Trimming removed 8 bases at V and 4 bases at J, with 11 bases between.

This chain joins TRBV6-5 and TRBJ1-2; D is uncertain. The CDR3 runs 14 residues. The germline gives CDR1 MNHEY, CDR2 SVGAGI. V was shortened by 6 bases and J by 0 bases, with 11 bases between the two germline ends. The CDR3 here is CASSGVGANYGYTF. CDR3 in DNA: TGTGCCAGCAGCGGAGTTGGGGCTAACTATGGCTACACCTTC.

The V call is TRBV2, the J call TRBJ2-7, with 8 bases lining up with TRBD2. V lost 2 bases, J lost 3 bases, and 9 bases stayed unmatched. The CDR3 totals 16 residues. The germline V gene encodes CDR1 SNHLY and CDR2 FYNNEI. The CDR3 loop reads CASSEWLAGADYEQYF. The CDR3 DNA sequence: TGTGCCAGCAGTGAATGGCTAGCGGGTGCTGACTACGAGCAGTACTTC.

The genes are TRBV6-6 and TRBJ1-3; unclear D gene. The CDR3 sequence is 16 residues long. The germline V gene encodes CDR1 MNHNY and CDR2 SVGAGI (reference sequence). The V end was cut by 0 bases, the J end by 0 bases, with 9 bases between. The CDR3 bases are TGTGCCAGCAGTTACTCGATTTTCGGCTCTGGAAACACCATATATTTT. Protein: CASSYSIFGSGNTIYF.

The rearrangement links TRBV2 to TRBJ2-1, with 13 bases lining up with TRBD2. Germline values: CDR1 SNHLY, CDR2 FYNNEI. V was clipped by 7 bases and J by 9 bases; unmatched bases: 9. This CDR3 contains 15 residues. The CDR3 region is CASTLLAGGVGEQFF. The CDR3 DNA follows: TGTGCCAGCACCTTACTAGCGGGAGGGGTCGGTGAGCAGTTCTTC.

J is TRBJ2-7 and V is TRBV15; 7 bases line up with TRBD2. CDR1 and CDR2 (germline): LNHNV, YYDKDF (reference sequence). Trimming at V came to 2 bases and at J to 3 bases, leaving 7 bases not matched to a gene. The CDR3 loop spans 15 amino acids. The CDR3 DNA sequence: TGTGCCACCAGCAGAAGCAGCGGGAATAGCTACGAGCAGTACTTC. Translation: CATSRSSGNSYEQYF. The full variable domain, completed using reference TRBV15 and TRBJ2-7, is DAMVIQNPRYQVTQFGKPVTLSCSQTLNHNVMYWYQQKSSQAPKLLFHYYDKDFNNEADTPDNFQSRRPNTSFCFLDIRSPGLGDTAMYLCATSRSSGNSYEQYFGPGTRLTVT.

CDR3 nucleotide sequence: TGTGCCAGCAGGACAGGGAACACTGAAGCTTTCTTT. Its translation is CASRTGNTEAFF. The chain has TRBV19 and TRBJ1-1; TRBD1 matches at 7 bases. The CDR3 runs 12 residues. The germline CDR1 and CDR2 sequences are LNHDA and SQIVND (reference sequence). After removal of 9 bases from V and 1 base from J, the junction contained 2 bases not matched to a gene.

This chain joins TRBV28 and TRBJ2-2; D unresolved. Germline CDR1 MDHEN, CDR2 SYDVKM. V gave up 4 bases and J gave up 2 bases, with 5 bases separating them. The CDR3 has 13 amino acids. The CDR3 DNA is TGTGCCAGCAGTTACCCTAACACCGGGGAGCTGTTTTTT. Amino acids: CASSYPNTGELFF.

This chain links TRBV29-1 with TRBJ2-5; 7 bases agree with TRBD2. J was trimmed by 0 bases and V by 6 bases; bases with no gene match: 4. Germline V gives CDR1 SQVTM, CDR2 ANQGSEA. The length of the CDR3 is 13 residues. The CDR3, as DNA: TGCAGCGTGGGGGGGTTTGACCAAGAGACCCAGTACTTC. Encoded protein: CSVGGFDQETQYF.

The V and J genes are TRBV18 and TRBJ2-7; D ambiguous. The germline CDR1 and CDR2 sequences are KGHSH and LQKENI. The length of the CDR3 is 13 residues. V lost 3 bases and J 7 bases, leaving 13 bases between the germline ends. The CDR3 loop is CASSPLPEREQYF. In DNA, the CDR3 is TGTGCCAGCTCACCGCTTCCTGAGAGAGAGCAGTACTTC.

This chain connects TRBV7-3 to TRBJ2-5, with 8 bases lining up with TRBD2. The DNA matches TRBJ2-7 better at its end, which makes the J call doubtful. This CDR3 is built from 15 residues. CDR1 and CDR2 from the germline V gene are SGHTA and FQGTGA. The CDR3 DNA is TGTGCCAGCAGCTTAGCGGGAGGAAAATCCTACGAGCAGTACTTC. It encodes CASSLAGGKSYEQYF.

The chain combines TRBV10-1 with TRBJ1-2; D remains unclear. Germline CDR1 WNHNN, CDR2 SYGVQD (reference sequence). This CDR3 spans 9 amino acids. V was trimmed by 9 bases and J by 8 bases, leaving 7 bases between them. This CDR3 reads CARGIGYTF. The DNA for the CDR3 is TGCGCCAGAGGAATCGGCTACACCTTC.

In regard to this clone: An end of the junction does not agree with germline; a read error may underlie this. The chain combines TRBV29-1 with TRBJ2-5; 8 bases fit TRBD1. The J call may be mistaken, given a closer DNA end match to TRBJ2-7. The CDR3 is made up of 12 amino acids. Germline loops: CDR1 SQVTM, CDR2 ANQGSEA. Here the CDR3 reads CSAESTGDEQYF. The CDR3 nucleotides are TGCAGCGCTGAATCGACAGGGGACGAGCAGTACTTC.

The V call is TRBV11-2, the J call TRBJ1-3; D ambiguous. From germline, CDR1 is SGHAT and CDR2 FQNNGV. This CDR3 spans 12 amino acids. Trimming stripped 1 base from V and 2 bases from J, with 0 bases between. The CDR3 bases are TGTGCCAGCAGCTTAGCTGGAAACACCATATATTTT. Protein product: CASSLAGNTIYF.

The V gene is TRBV28, the J gene TRBJ2-5, with 7 bases matching TRBD1. The last part of the DNA fits TRBJ2-7 better; the J call may be wrong. This CDR3 spans 16 amino acids. Germline CDR1 is MDHEN and CDR2 is SYDVKM. This CDR3 reads CASSPRRQGWSYEQYF. The CDR3, as DNA: TGTGCCAGCAGCCCACGCCGACAGGGATGGAGTTACGAGCAGTACTTC.

The chain links TRBV9 to TRBJ1-1, with a weak D call TRBD1 (5 bases). The CDR3 runs 12 residues. The germline V gene has CDR1 SGDLS and CDR2 YYNGEE. Trimming took 5 bases from V and 11 from J, leaving 16 bases between them. CDR3: CASSGTTGEAFF. CDR3 in DNA: TGTGCCAGCAGTGGGACCACCGGAGAGGCTTTCTTT.

The V call is TRBV28, the J call TRBJ1-5; D gene ambiguous. The V gene's germline CDR1 is MDHEN and CDR2 SYDVKM. V was shortened by 6 bases and J by 8 bases, with 14 bases between the two germline ends. The CDR3 runs to 13 residues. The CDR3 region has the DNA TGTGCCAGCAGACAGCCCGGCCGCGAGCCCCAGCATTTT. Encoded protein: CASRQPGREPQHF.

This clone came up once. The genes are TRBV2 and TRBJ2-4; 8 bases fit TRBD1. Per the germline V gene, CDR1 is SNHLY and CDR2 is FYNNEI. The length of the CDR3 is 14 residues. J lost 3 bases, V lost 7 bases, and 5 bases had no gene match. The CDR3 DNA reads TGTGCCAGCACCGACAGGGGTGACAAAAACATTCAGTACTTC. Translating gives CASTDRGDKNIQYF.

J is TRBJ2-7 and V is TRBV28; a weak D match, TRBD2 (5 bases). Germline CDR1 reads MDHEN; CDR2 reads SYDVKM. Trimming removed 8 bases from V and 3 bases from J, with 20 bases in between. The CDR3 sequence is 15 residues long. This chain's CDR3 is CASSVLEVLYYEQYF. The CDR3 DNA follows: TGTGCCAGCTCAGTCCTGGAGGTCCTATACTACGAGCAGTACTTC.

The chain recombines TRBV6-1 with TRBJ1-5; D perhaps matches TRBD1 (6 bases). The germline V gene has CDR1 MNHNS and CDR2 SASEGT. There are 18 residues in the CDR3. The ends were cut back, 1 base at V and 0 bases at J, with 16 bases in the middle. The CDR3 DNA sequence: TGTGCCAGCAGTGAAGAGACAGGTGGTATACTTAGCAATCAGCCCCAGCATTTT. Translated, it gives CASSEETGGILSNQPQHF.

The J gene is TRBJ1-5, the V gene TRBV10-2, with D tentatively TRBD1 (6 bases). The CDR3 runs 15 residues. Germline CDR1 WSHSY, CDR2 SAAADI. Trimming took 6 bases from V and 4 from J, leaving 16 bases between them. CDR3 nucleotides: TGCGCCAGCAGAGGATTAGGACAGTTGAATCAGCCCCAGCATTTT. Protein sequence: CASRGLGQLNQPQHF.